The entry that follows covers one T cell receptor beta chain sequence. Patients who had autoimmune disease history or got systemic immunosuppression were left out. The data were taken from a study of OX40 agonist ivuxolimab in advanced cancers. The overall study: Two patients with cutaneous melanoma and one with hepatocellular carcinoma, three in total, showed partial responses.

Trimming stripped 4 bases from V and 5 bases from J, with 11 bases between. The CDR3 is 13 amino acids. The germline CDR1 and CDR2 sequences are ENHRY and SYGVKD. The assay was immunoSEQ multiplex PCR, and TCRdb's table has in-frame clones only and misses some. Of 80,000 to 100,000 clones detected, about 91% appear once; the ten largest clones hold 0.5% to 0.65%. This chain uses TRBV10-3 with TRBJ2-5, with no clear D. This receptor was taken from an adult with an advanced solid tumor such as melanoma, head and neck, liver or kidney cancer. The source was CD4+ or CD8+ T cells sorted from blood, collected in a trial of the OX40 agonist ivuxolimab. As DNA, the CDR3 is TGTGCCATCAGTGGGAAGGGTGGGGAGACCCAGTACTTC. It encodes CAISGKGGETQYF.